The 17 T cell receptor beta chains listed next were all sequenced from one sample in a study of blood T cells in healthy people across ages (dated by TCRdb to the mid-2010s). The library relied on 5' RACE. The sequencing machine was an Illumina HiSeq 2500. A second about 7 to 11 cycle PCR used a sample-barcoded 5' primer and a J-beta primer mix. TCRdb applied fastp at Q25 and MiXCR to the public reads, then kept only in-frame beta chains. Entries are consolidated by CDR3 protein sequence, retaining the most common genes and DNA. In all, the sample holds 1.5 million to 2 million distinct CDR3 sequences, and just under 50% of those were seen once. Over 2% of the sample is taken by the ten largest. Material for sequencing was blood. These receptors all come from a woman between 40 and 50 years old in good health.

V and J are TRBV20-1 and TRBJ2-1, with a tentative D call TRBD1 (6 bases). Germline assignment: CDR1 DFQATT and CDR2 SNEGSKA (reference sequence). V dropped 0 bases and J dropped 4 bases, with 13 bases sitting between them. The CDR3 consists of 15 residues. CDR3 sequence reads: CSARDRQATYNEQFF. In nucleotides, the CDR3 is TGCAGTGCTAGAGATCGACAGGCAACATACAATGAGCAGTTCTTC.

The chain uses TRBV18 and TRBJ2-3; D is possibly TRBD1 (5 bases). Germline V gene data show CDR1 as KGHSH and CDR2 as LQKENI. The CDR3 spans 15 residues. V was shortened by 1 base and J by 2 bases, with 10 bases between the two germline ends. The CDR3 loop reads CASSPRQTTTDTQYF. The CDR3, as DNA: TGTGCCAGCTCACCACGACAGACCACCACAGATACGCAGTATTTT.

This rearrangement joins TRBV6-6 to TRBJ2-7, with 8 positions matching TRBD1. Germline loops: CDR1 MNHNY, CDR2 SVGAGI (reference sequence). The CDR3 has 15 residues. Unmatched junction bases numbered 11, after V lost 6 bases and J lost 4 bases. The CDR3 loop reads CASRIGAQGAYEQYF. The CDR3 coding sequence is TGTGCCAGCAGGATCGGGGCTCAGGGGGCTTACGAGCAGTACTTC.

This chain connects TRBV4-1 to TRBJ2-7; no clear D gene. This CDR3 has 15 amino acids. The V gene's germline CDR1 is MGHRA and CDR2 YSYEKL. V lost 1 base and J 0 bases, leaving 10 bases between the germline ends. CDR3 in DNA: TGCGCCAGCAGCCAAGGACTGATGAGCTCCTACGAGCAGTACTTC. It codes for CASSQGLMSSYEQYF.

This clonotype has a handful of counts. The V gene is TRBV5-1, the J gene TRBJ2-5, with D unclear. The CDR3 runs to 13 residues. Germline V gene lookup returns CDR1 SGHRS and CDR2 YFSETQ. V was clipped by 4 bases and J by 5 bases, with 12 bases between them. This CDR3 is CASSVSGGETQYF. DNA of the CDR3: TGCGCCAGCAGCGTGTCGGGTGGGGAGACCCAGTACTTC.

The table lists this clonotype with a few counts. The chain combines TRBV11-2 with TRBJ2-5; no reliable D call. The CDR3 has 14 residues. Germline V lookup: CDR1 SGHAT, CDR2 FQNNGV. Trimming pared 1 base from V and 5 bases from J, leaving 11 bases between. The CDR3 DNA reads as TGTGCCAGCAGCTTAGTTTTAGGGAAGGAGACCCAGTACTTC. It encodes CASSLVLGKETQYF.

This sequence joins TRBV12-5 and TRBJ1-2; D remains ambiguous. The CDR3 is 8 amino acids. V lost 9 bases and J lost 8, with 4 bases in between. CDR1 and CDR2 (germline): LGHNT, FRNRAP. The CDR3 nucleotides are TGTGCTAGCCTAGGCTACACCTTC. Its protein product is CASLGYTF.

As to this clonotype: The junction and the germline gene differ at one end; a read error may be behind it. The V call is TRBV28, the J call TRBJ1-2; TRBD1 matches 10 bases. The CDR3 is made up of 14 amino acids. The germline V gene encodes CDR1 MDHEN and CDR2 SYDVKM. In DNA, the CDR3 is TGTGCCGGCAGAGGGACAGGGGAGGGCTATGGCTACACCTTC. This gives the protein CAGRGTGEGYGYTF.

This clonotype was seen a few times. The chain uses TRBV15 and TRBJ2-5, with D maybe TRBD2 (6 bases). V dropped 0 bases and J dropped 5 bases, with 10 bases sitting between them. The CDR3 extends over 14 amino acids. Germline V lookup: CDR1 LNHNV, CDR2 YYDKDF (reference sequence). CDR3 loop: CATSRDRLAETQYF. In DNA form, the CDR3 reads TGTGCCACCAGCAGAGATAGGCTAGCGGAGACCCAGTACTTC.

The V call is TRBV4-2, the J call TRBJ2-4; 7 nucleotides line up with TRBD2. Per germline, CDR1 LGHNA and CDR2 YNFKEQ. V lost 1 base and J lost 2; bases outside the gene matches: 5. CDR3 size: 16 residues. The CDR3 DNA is TGTGCCAGCAGCCAAGGGGGGGGTGTTTCCAAAAACATTCAGTACTTC. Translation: CASSQGGGVSKNIQYF.

For the CDR3, the DNA is TGTGCCAGCAGTTCATTAGGGTCAATAATGCGAGATACGCAGTATTTT. Translation: CASSSLGSIMRDTQYF. This chain links TRBV27 with TRBJ2-3; D not certain. V shed 4 bases and J shed 5 bases, with 19 bases lying between them. The CDR3 runs to 16 residues. Germline CDR1 reads MNHEY; CDR2 reads SMNVEV (reference sequence).

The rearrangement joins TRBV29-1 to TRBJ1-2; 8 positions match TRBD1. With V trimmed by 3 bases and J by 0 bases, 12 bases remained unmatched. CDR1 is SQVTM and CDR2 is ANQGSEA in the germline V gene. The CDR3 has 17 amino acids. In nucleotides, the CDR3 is TGCAGCGTTGAGTATTTCGGGACAGGAGCAACTAACTATGGCTACACCTTC. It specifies CSVEYFGTGATNYGYTF.

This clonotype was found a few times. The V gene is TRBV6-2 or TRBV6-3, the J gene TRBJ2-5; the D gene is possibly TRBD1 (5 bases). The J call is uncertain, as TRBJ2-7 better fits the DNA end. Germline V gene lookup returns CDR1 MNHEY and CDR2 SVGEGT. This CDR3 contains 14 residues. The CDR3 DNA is TGTGCCAGCAGAACCACAGGATCCCGCTACGAGCAGTACTTC. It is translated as CASRTTGSRYEQYF.

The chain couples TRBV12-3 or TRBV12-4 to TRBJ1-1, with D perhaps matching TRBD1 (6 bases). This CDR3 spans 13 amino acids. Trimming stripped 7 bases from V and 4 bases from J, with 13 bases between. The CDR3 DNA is TGTGCCAGCAACGGGGGCGCAGGCACTGAAGCTTTCTTT. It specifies CASNGGAGTEAFF.

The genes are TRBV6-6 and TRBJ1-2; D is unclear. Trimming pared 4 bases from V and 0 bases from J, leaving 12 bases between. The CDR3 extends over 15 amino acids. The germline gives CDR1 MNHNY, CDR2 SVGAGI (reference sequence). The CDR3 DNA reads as TGTGCCAGCAGTTTCACGGACGGAGCTAACTATGGCTACACCTTC. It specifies CASSFTDGANYGYTF.

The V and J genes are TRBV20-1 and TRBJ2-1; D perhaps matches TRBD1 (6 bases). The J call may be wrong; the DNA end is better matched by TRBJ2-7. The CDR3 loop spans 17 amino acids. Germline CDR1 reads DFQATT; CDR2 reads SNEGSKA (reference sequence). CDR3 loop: CSATSRDIKRSYNEQYF. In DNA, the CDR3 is TGCAGTGCCACGAGCCGGGACATCAAACGCTCCTACAATGAGCAGTACTTC.

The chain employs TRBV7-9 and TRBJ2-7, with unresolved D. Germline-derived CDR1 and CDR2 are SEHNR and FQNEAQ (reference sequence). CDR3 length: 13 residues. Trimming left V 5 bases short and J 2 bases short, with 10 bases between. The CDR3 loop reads CASSIVDAYEQYF. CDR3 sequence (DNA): TGTGCCAGCAGCATCGTCGATGCCTACGAGCAGTACTTC.